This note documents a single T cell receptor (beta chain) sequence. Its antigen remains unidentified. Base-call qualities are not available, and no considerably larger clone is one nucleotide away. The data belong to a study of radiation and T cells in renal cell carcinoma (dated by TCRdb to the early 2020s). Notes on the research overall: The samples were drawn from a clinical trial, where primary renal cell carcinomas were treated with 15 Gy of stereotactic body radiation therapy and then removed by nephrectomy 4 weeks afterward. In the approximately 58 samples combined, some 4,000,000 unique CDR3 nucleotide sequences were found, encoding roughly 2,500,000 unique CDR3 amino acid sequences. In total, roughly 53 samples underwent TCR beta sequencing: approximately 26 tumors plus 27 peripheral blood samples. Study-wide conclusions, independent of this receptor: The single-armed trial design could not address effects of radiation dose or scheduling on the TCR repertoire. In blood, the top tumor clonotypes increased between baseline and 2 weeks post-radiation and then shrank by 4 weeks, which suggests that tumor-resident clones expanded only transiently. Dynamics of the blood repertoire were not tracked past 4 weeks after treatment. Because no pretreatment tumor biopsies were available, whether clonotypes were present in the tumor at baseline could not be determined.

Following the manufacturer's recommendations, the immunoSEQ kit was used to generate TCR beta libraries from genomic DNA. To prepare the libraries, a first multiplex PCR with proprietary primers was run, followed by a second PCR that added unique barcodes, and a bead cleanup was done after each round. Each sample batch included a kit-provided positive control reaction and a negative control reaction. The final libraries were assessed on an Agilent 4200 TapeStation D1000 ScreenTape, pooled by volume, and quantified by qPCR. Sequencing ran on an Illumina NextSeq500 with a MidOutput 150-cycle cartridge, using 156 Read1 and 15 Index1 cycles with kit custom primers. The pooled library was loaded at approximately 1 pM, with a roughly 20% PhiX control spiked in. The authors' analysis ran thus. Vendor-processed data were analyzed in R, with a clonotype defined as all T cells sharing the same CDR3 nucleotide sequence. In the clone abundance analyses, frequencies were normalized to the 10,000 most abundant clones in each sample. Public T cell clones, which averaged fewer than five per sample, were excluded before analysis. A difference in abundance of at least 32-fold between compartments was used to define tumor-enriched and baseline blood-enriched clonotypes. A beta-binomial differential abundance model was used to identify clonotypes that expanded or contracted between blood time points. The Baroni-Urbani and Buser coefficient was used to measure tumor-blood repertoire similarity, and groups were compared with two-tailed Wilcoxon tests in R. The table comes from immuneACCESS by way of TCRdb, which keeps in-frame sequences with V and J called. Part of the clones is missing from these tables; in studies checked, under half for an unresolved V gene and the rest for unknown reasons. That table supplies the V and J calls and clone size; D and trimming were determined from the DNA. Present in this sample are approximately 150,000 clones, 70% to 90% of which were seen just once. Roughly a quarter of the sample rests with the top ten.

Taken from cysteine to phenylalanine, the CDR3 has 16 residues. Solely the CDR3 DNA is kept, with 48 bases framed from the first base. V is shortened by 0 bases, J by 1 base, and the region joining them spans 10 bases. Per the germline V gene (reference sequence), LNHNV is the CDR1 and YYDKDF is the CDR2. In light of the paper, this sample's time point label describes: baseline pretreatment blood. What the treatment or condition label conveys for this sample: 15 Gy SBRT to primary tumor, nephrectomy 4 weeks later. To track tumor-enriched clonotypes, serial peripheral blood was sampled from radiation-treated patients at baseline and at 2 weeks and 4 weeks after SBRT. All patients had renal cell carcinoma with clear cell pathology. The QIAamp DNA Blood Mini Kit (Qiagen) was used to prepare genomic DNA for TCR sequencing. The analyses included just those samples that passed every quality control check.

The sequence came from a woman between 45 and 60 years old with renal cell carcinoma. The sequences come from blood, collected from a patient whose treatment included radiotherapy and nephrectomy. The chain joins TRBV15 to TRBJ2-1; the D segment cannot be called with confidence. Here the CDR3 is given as CATSRDRGMSYNEQFF. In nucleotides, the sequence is TGTGCCACCAGCAGAGATCGCGGAATGTCCTACAATGAGCAGTTCTTC.